The rows below give T cell receptor beta chains drawn from one sample of a study of control samples from healthy donors and cancer patients. Using immunoSEQ multiplex PCR, the repertoire was profiled, and TCRdb retains in-frame clones only, with some absent. The profile covers about 28,000 clones, with about nine tenths appearing a single time and less than 15% taken by the ten largest. Sequenced sample: PBMCs. The receptors derive from a man in his fifties or sixties with lung cancer. Each CDR3 is given with its conserved first and last residue. The order of the fields is J gene, clone size, V gene, CDR3 protein. The size of a clone is reported for some rows only, either as once, few or many, or as a class for expanded clones.

TRBJ1-1 NA TRBV28 CASTGITEAFF
TRBJ1-2 NA TRBV10-3 CAISESVAGPGGYTF
TRBJ2-7 NA TRBV2 CASSYDRDEQYF
TRBJ2-2 NA TRBV30 CAATGQGRAGELFF
TRBJ2-6 NA TRBV25-1 CASQQGSGANVLTF
TRBJ1-4 few TRBV4-3 CASSQDHLTRAGQRNEKLFF
TRBJ2-1 NA TRBV4-3 CASSQELDRSYNEQFF
TRBJ2-7 NA TRBV7-2 CASSSDYRDYEQYF
TRBJ2-5 once TRBV25-1 CASRGSGGRETQYF
TRBJ1-2 NA TRBV9 CASSPYGTWYGYTF
TRBJ2-1 NA TRBV4-3 CASSSMGAASSYNEQFF
TRBJ2-7 NA TRBV7-9 CASSPPGRVYEQYF
TRBJ1-1 NA TRBV5-4 CASSAAGALEAFF
TRBJ2-4 NA TRBV4-1 CASSQDKVDNGRYF
TRBJ2-2 NA TRBV5-1 CASSLPGNSFSGELFF
TRBJ2-2 NA TRBV7-6 CASSSRDSSGGELFF
TRBJ2-2 NA TRBV6-2/TRBV6-3 CASSYSGQGTGELFF
TRBJ2-3 NA TRBV6-5 CASIRSGTDTQYF
TRBJ2-5 NA TRBV11-2 CASSLGSAQETQYF
TRBJ1-1 NA TRBV12-5 CASGFRVGAEAFF
TRBJ1-1 NA TRBV19 CASSRQGVNTEAFF
TRBJ1-4 few TRBV6-5 CASSPTDGVNEKLFF
TRBJ1-1 NA TRBV19 CASSSTSDRVEAFF
TRBJ1-1 NA TRBV5-5 CASSLRQGGTEAFF
TRBJ1-1 NA TRBV5-1 CASSLGGSGTEAFF
TRBJ2-5 NA TRBV9 CASSVGNLPQETQYF
TRBJ1-1 once TRBV5-5 CASSLAAGAEAFF
TRBJ1-5 once TRBV18 CASSPSTGATTQPQHF
TRBJ1-1 NA TRBV6-5 CASSPTGNTEAFF
TRBJ2-7 NA TRBV25-1 CASSWGSRPYEQYF
TRBJ2-7 NA TRBV29-1 CSAWGQGLYEQYF
TRBJ2-7 once TRBV5-1 CASSPGVGHEQYF
TRBJ1-2 NA TRBV29-1 CSVQEGRYGYTF
TRBJ1-5 NA TRBV29-1 CSVEESGGNQPQHF
TRBJ2-3 NA TRBV24-1 CATSDFYPDTQYF
TRBJ2-5 NA TRBV25-1 CASSEGGNQETQYF
TRBJ2-7 NA TRBV2 CASSRLAGGSYEQYF
TRBJ2-3 NA TRBV12-3/TRBV12-4 CASSVRKDTQYF
TRBJ1-5 NA TRBV3-1/TRBV3-2 CASSQGWQISNQPQHF
TRBJ1-6 medium-sized TRBV7-2 CASSFRPGDGSPLHF
TRBJ1-6 NA TRBV7-6 CASSQQGARNSPLHF
TRBJ1-2 NA TRBV12-3/TRBV12-4 CASSYVTAYGYTF
TRBJ1-6 NA TRBV9 CASGGDSPLHF
TRBJ2-1 NA TRBV11-3 CASSLGSGGVPDNEQFF
TRBJ1-3 NA TRBV19 CASSNLSGNTIYF
TRBJ1-3 NA TRBV19 CASRLGQSGGNTIYF